The 26 T cell receptor beta chains reported below all come from one sample, sequenced in a study of blood T cell repertoires in COVID-19. The repertoire was sequenced with immunoSEQ multiplex PCR; TCRdb's copy has only in-frame clones and lacks some. The table records around 80,000 clones, about four fifths of them present only once. The material sequenced was peripheral blood. These receptors originate from a human donor in a cohort sampled during active COVID-19.

The rearrangement joins TRBV3-1 (or the pseudogene TRBV3-2) to TRBJ1-2, with D perhaps matching TRBD1 (6 bases). The CDR3 has 12 amino acids. V was pared by 3 bases and J by 8 bases, with 10 bases between. Germline loops: CDR1 LGHDT, CDR2 YNNKEL (reference sequence). The DNA for the CDR3 is TGTGCCAGCAGCCAGGGGGGGCCCGGCTACACCTTC. Amino acid sequence: CASSQGGPGYTF.

V gene TRBV5-1 combines with J gene TRBJ2-6, with 7 bases identical to TRBD1. The ends lost 4 bases at V and 0 bases at J; junction bases unmatched: 7. The CDR3 has 17 residues. CDR1 SGHRS and CDR2 YFSETQ come from the germline V gene. The CDR3 nucleotides read TGCGCCAGCAGCATGGACAGGCGGTCCTCTGGGGCCAACGTCCTGACTTTC. Its protein is CASSMDRRSSGANVLTF.

The rearrangement links TRBV3-1 (or the pseudogene TRBV3-2) to TRBJ2-5; 9 bases line up with TRBD2. This CDR3 has 17 residues. With 4 bases clipped from V and 3 bases from J, the junction kept 12 bases outside the gene matches. Germline CDR1 LGHDT, CDR2 YNNKEL (reference sequence). The CDR3 reads CASSPGVAGVVKETQYF. The CDR3 DNA reads TGTGCCAGCAGCCCCGGGGTAGCGGGAGTCGTTAAAGAGACCCAGTACTTC.

The gene calls are TRBV6-6 and TRBJ1-5, with 10 positions matching TRBD1. The V and J ends lost 0 bases and 14 bases, in that order; junction bases with no gene match: 7. The CDR3 runs 14 residues. Germline V gene lookup returns CDR1 MNHNY and CDR2 SVGAGI (reference sequence). This chain's CDR3 is CASSYSGTGDREHF. The CDR3 coding sequence is TGTGCCAGCAGTTACTCGGGGACAGGGGATAGAGAGCATTTT.

This sequence joins TRBV19 and TRBJ2-3, with TRBD2 matching 11 bases. The germline CDR1 and CDR2 sequences are LNHDA and SQIVND (reference sequence). Trimming cost V 6 bases and J 5 bases; bases outside gene matches: 4. The CDR3 extends over 14 amino acids. CDR3 in DNA: TGTGCCAGTAGGGTTAGCGGGAGGGGAGATACGCAGTATTTT. The encoded protein is CASRVSGRGDTQYF.

This chain uses TRBV30 with TRBJ1-1, with 8 nucleotides matching TRBD1. The ends lost 0 bases at V and 1 base at J; junction bases unmatched: 4. Germline CDR1 and CDR2: GTSNPN and SVGIG (reference sequence). This CDR3 has 15 residues. The CDR3 reads CAWSVPTGANTEAFF. The CDR3 DNA sequence: TGTGCCTGGAGTGTACCGACAGGGGCGAACACTGAAGCTTTCTTT.

This chain uses TRBV7-6 with TRBJ1-3; 9 bases map to TRBD1. CDR3 length: 15 amino acids. V trimming: 4 bases; J trimming: 3 bases; junction bases outside the gene matches: 4. Per the germline V gene, CDR1 is SGHVS and CDR2 is FNYEAQ. CDR3 amino acids: CASSSGTGSGNTIYF. The CDR3 DNA reads as TGTGCCAGCAGCTCCGGGACAGGGAGTGGAAACACCATATATTTT.

This chain joins TRBV6-6 and TRBJ2-7; 8 bases are shared with TRBD2. Germline trimming cut 11 bases from V and 5 bases from J; bases unmatched to any gene: 17. There are 15 residues in the CDR3. Looked up from germline, CDR1 is MNHNY and CDR2 is SVGAGI (reference sequence). The CDR3 region is CACTAGGGLTHEQYF. The CDR3 nucleotides read TGTGCCTGCACCGCGGGGGGCGGTCTTACCCACGAGCAGTACTTC.

This rearrangement joins TRBV3-1 (or the pseudogene TRBV3-2) to TRBJ2-6, with 7 bases matching TRBD1. Germline values: CDR1 LGHDT, CDR2 YNNKEL (reference sequence). This CDR3 is built from 16 residues. V shed 4 bases and J 2 bases; nucleotides not matched to a gene: 5. The CDR3 loop reads CASSRTGTAGANVLTF. Written as DNA, the CDR3 is TGTGCCAGCAGCCGCACCGGGACAGCTGGGGCCAACGTCCTGACTTTC.

The V gene is TRBV5-1, the J gene TRBJ2-1; TRBD1 is a possible D gene (6 bases). Deletions cut 4 bases from V and 0 bases from J, with 8 bases between. Looked up from germline, CDR1 is SGHRS and CDR2 is YFSETQ. The CDR3 extends over 14 amino acids. CDR3 protein: CASSTGYSYNEQFF. CDR3 in DNA: TGCGCCAGCAGCACAGGGTACTCCTACAATGAGCAGTTCTTC. The entire variable domain, with the rest obtained from reference TRBV5-1 and TRBJ2-1, is as follows: KAGVTQTPRYLIKTRGQQVTLSCSPISGHRSVSWYQQTPGQGLQFLFEYFSETQRNKGNFPGRFSGRQFSNSRSEMNVSTLELGDSALYLCASSTGYSYNEQFFGPGTRLTVL.

The chain uses TRBV9 and TRBJ2-7; D is perhaps TRBD2 (6 bases). Germline V gene data show CDR1 as SGDLS and CDR2 as YYNGEE. This CDR3 comprises 12 residues. V was pared by 8 bases and J by 4 bases, with 13 bases between. CDR3 DNA: TGTGCCAGTAGCCGTGGGGGGTACGAGCAGTACTTC. Translating it yields CASSRGGYEQYF.

The chain employs TRBV5-5 and TRBJ2-7; tentative D call: TRBD2 (6 bases). From germline, CDR1 is SGHKS and CDR2 YYEKEE (reference sequence). Trimming left V 4 bases short and J 2 bases short, with 16 bases between. This CDR3 spans 15 amino acids. DNA of the CDR3: TGTGCCAGCAGCCCCGAATGGGGGGAAACCTACGAGCAGTACTTC. The encoded protein is CASSPEWGETYEQYF.

The chain carries TRBV7-8 and TRBJ2-1; 11 nucleotides line up with TRBD2. Trimming cost V 5 bases and J 3 bases; bases outside gene matches: 6. Germline values: CDR1 SGHVS, CDR2 FQNEAQ. CDR3 length equals 16 residues. The CDR3 region is CASSPLLAGGYNEQFF. The CDR3 coding sequence is TGTGCCAGCAGCCCCCTCCTAGCGGGAGGCTACAATGAGCAGTTCTTC. Combining the CDR3 with reference TRBV7-8 and TRBJ2-1 gives the whole variable domain GAGVSQSPRYKVAKRGQDVALRCDPISGHVSLFWYQQALGQGPEFLTYFQNEAQLDKSGLPSDRFFAERPEGSVSTLKIQRTQQEDSAVYLCASSPLLAGGYNEQFFGPGTRLTVL.

This clone has just a few counts. The chain carries TRBV6-1 and TRBJ1-1; 8 positions agree with TRBD1. The CDR3 sequence is 16 residues long. V was pared by 4 bases and J by 1 base, with 8 bases of the junction left unmatched. The germline CDR1 and CDR2 sequences are MNHNS and SASEGT. The CDR3 is CASSGLPGQANTEAFF. CDR3 bases: TGTGCCAGCAGTGGCCTCCCGGGACAGGCGAACACTGAAGCTTTCTTT.

The sample holds one count of this clone. V is TRBV19 and J is TRBJ1-6, with 9 bases aligning to TRBD1. The CDR3 contains 15 residues. Looked up from germline, CDR1 is LNHDA and CDR2 is SQIVND (reference sequence). Germline trimming cut 1 base from V and 7 bases from J; bases unmatched to any gene: 2. For the CDR3, the DNA is TGTGCCAGTAGTATAGGGGACAGGGACAATTCACCCCTCCACTTT. Translated: CASSIGDRDNSPLHF.

The V gene is TRBV7-2, the J gene TRBJ1-2; 7 bases align to TRBD1. The junction had 3 bases not matched to a gene; V was cut back by 3 bases and J by 5 bases. This CDR3 spans 13 amino acids. Per the germline V gene, CDR1 is SGHTA and CDR2 is FQGNSA. The CDR3 bases are TGTGCCAGCAGCTTGGACAGGAGTTATGGCTACACCTTC. As protein: CASSLDRSYGYTF. The full variable domain, in which reference TRBV7-2 and TRBJ1-2 provide the parts outside the CDR3, is GAGVSQSPSNKVTEKGKDVELRCDPISGHTALYWYRQSLGQGLEFLIYFQGNSAPDKSGLPSDRFSAERTGGSVSTLTIQRTQQEDSAVYLCASSLDRSYGYTFGSGTRLTVV.

This clone came up once. This chain links TRBV5-6 with TRBJ2-2, with a possible D match to TRBD1 (6 bases). There are 16 residues in the CDR3. With 2 bases removed from V and 4 bases from J, the gap between germline ends came to 15 bases. Germline V gene lookup returns CDR1 SGHDT and CDR2 YYEEEE. The CDR3 region has the DNA TGTGCCAGCAGCTTTGGGGCAGGGGATTTCACCGGGGAGCTGTTTTTT. As protein: CASSFGAGDFTGELFF.

The V and J genes are TRBV19 and TRBJ2-7; perhaps TRBD1 as D (7 bases). The V gene's germline CDR1 is LNHDA and CDR2 SQIVND (reference sequence). The CDR3 consists of 14 residues. Trimming stripped 5 bases from V and 0 bases from J, with 11 bases between. The CDR3 is CASSPRDSSYEQYF. The CDR3 DNA is TGTGCCAGTAGTCCGCGGGACAGCTCCTACGAGCAGTACTTC.

The chain couples TRBV2 to TRBJ1-1; TRBD1 aligns across 8 bases. The V and J ends lost 8 bases and 4 bases, in that order; junction bases with no gene match: 15. This CDR3 comprises 16 residues. CDR1 and CDR2 (germline): SNHLY, FYNNEI. DNA for the CDR3: TGTGCCAGCCTCCCCATGAGGACAGGGTGGGTCACTGAAGCTTTCTTT. Amino acids: CASLPMRTGWVTEAFF.

The genes are TRBV5-8 and TRBJ2-3; 10 bases agree with TRBD2. The CDR3 extends over 15 amino acids. The germline V gene encodes CDR1 SGHTS and CDR2 YDEGEE. Germline trimming cut 4 bases from V and 3 bases from J; bases unmatched to any gene: 5. DNA for the CDR3: TGTGCCAGCAGCGGAGGGACTAGCGCTACAGATACGCAGTATTTT. This encodes CASSGGTSATDTQYF.

This clone was seen a few times. The chain uses TRBV6-1 and TRBJ2-7; D ambiguous. Germline V gene data show CDR1 as MNHNS and CDR2 as SASEGT. The CDR3 length is 13 residues. V lost 3 bases and J lost 1, with 7 bases in between. CDR3 protein: CASSEAMSYEQYF. In DNA, the CDR3 is TGTGCCAGCAGTGAGGCAATGTCCTACGAGCAGTACTTC.

The chain uses TRBV9 and TRBJ2-7; tentatively, D is TRBD1 (5 bases). This CDR3 region has 14 residues. With 0 bases removed from V and 2 bases from J, the gap between germline ends came to 9 bases. The germline V gene has CDR1 SGDLS and CDR2 YYNGEE. Here the CDR3 DNA reads TGTGCCAGCAGCGTAGCAGCAGGGACCTACGAGCAGTACTTC. This encodes CASSVAAGTYEQYF. The full variable domain, with the rest looked up from reference TRBV9 and TRBJ2-7, is DSGVTQTPKHLITATGQRVTLRCSPRSGDLSVYWYQQSLDQGLQFLIQYYNGEERAKGNILERFSAQQFPDLHSELNLSSLELGDSALYFCASSVAAGTYEQYFGPGTRLTVT.

This clone has just one count. The gene calls are TRBV3-1 (or the pseudogene TRBV3-2) and TRBJ2-7; 7 positions agree with TRBD1. Germline CDR1 LGHDT, CDR2 YNNKEL (reference sequence). The CDR3 is made up of 14 amino acids. V dropped 4 bases and J dropped 9; count of bases not matched to a gene: 12. CDR3: CASSRGTGVPGQYF. The CDR3, as DNA: TGTGCCAGCAGCCGAGGAACAGGGGTCCCCGGGCAGTACTTC.

J is TRBJ1-4 and V is TRBV19; 7 positions agree with TRBD1. Germline V gene lookup returns CDR1 LNHDA and CDR2 SQIVND (reference sequence). The V segment lost 6 bases and the J segment 6 bases; nucleotides outside the gene matches: 4. The CDR3 length is 13 residues. DNA of the CDR3: TGTGCCAGTAGGTCACAGGGGCATGAAAAACTGTTTTTT. Protein sequence: CASRSQGHEKLFF. Looking up the rest from reference TRBV19 and TRBJ1-4 gives the full variable domain: DGGITQSPKYLFRKEGQNVTLSCEQNLNHDAMYWYRQDPGQGLRLIYYSQIVNDFQKGDIAEGYSVSREKKESFPLTVTSAQKNPTAFYLCASRSQGHEKLFFGSGTQLSVL.

The chain links TRBV5-1 to TRBJ2-7, with a possible D match to TRBD1 (6 bases). The V end was cut by 4 bases, the J end by 5 bases, with 16 bases between. In germline, CDR1 is SGHRS, CDR2 YFSETQ. This CDR3 spans 14 amino acids. CDR3 DNA: TGCGCCAGCAGCACCGGGACAAGGGAGAACGAGCAGTACTTC. Its translation: CASSTGTRENEQYF.

This clone was recorded only once. The chain joins TRBV29-1 to TRBJ2-5; 11 bases are a match to TRBD1. Germline values: CDR1 SQVTM, CDR2 ANQGSEA. After removal of 6 bases from V and 5 bases from J, the junction contained 5 bases not matched to a gene. This CDR3 is built from 13 residues. This CDR3 is CSVGQGAGETQYF. Here the CDR3 DNA reads TGCAGCGTCGGACAGGGGGCAGGGGAGACCCAGTACTTC.